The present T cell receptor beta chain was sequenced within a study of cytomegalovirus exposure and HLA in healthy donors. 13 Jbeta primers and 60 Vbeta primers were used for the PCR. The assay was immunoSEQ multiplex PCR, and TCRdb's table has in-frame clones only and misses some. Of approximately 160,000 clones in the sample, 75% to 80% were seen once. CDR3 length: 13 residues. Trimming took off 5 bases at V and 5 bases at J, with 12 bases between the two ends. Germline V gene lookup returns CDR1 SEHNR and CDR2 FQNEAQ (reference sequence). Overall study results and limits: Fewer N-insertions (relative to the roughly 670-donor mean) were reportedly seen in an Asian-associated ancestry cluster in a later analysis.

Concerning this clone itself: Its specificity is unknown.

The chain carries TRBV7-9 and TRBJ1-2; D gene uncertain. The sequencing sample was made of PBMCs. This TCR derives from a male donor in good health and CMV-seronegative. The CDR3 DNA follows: TGTGCCAGCAGCCTGCCGTCGGGTTATGGCTACACCTTC. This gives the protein CASSLPSGYGYTF.